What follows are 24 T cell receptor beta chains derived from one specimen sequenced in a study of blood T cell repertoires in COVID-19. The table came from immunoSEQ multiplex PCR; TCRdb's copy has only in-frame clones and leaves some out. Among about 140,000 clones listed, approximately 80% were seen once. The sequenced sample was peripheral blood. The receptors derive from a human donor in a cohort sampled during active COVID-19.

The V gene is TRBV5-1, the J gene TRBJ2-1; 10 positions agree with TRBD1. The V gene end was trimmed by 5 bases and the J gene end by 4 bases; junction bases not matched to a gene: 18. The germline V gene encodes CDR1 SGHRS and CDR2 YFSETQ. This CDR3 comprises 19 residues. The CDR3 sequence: CASSPRQGARERTYNEQFF. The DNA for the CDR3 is TGCGCCAGCAGTCCTCGACAGGGGGCTCGGGAACGGACTTACAATGAGCAGTTCTTC.

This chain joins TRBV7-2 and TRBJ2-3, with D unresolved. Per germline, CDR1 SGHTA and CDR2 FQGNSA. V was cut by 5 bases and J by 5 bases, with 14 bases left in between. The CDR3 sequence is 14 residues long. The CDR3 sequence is CASSPEARGDTQYF. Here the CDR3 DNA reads TGTGCCAGCAGCCCAGAAGCCAGAGGAGATACGCAGTATTTT.

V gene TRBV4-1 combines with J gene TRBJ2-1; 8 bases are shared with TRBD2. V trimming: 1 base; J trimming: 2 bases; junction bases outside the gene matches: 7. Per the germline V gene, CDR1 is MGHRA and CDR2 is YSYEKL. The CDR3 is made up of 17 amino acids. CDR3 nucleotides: TGCGCCAGCAGCCAAGTAGCAAGCGGGGGCACCTACAATGAGCAGTTCTTC. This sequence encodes CASSQVASGGTYNEQFF.

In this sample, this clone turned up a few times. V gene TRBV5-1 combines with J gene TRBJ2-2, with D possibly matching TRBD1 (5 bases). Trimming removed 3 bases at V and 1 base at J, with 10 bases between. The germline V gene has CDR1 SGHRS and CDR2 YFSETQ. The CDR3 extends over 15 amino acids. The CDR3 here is CASSSNGQNTGELFF. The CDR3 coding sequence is TGCGCCAGCAGCTCCAACGGACAGAACACCGGGGAGCTGTTTTTT.

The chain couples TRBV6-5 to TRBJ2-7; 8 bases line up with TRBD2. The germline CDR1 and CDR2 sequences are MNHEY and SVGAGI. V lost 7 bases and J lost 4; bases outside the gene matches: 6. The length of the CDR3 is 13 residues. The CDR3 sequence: CASMLAGGYEQYV. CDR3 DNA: TGTGCCAGCATGCTGGCGGGGGGTTACGAGCAGTACGTC.

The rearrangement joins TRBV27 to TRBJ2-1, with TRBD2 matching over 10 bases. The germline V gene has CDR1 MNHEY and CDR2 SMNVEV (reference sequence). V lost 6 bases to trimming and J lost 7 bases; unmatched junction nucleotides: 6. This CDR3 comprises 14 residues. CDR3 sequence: CASRISGGRNEQFF. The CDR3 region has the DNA TGTGCCAGCAGGATTAGCGGGGGGCGAAATGAGCAGTTCTTC.

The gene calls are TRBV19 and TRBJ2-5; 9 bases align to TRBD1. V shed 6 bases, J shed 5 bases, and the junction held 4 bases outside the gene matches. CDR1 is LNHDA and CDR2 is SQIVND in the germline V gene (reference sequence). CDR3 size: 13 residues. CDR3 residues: CASRNRGHETQYF. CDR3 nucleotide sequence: TGTGCCAGTAGAAACAGGGGGCACGAGACCCAGTACTTC.

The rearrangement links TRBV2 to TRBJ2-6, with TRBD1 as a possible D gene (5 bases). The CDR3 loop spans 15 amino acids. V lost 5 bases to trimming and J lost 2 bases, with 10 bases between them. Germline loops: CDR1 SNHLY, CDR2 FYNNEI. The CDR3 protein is CASSLDMPGANVLTF. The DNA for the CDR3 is TGTGCCAGCAGTCTGGACATGCCTGGGGCCAACGTCCTGACTTTC.

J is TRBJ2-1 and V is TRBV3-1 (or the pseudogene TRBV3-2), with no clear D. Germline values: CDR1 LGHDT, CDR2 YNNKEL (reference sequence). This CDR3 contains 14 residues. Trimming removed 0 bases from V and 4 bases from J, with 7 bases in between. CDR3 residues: CASSQELEYNEQFF. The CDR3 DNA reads TGTGCCAGCAGCCAAGAACTGGAGTACAATGAGCAGTTCTTC.

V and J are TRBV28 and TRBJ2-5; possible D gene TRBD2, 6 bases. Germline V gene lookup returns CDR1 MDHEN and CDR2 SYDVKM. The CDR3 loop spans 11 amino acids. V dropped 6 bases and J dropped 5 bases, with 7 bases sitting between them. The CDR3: CASSRGETQYF. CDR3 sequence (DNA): TGTGCCAGCAGCCGGGGGGAGACCCAGTACTTC.

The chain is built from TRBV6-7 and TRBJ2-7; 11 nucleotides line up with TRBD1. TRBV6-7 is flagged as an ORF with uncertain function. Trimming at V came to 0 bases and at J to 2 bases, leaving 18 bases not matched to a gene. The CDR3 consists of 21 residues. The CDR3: CASSYSVVDRGRVSVTYEQYV. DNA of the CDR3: TGTGCCAGCAGTTACTCCGTAGTGGACAGGGGGCGGGTGTCGGTAACCTACGAGCAGTACGTC.

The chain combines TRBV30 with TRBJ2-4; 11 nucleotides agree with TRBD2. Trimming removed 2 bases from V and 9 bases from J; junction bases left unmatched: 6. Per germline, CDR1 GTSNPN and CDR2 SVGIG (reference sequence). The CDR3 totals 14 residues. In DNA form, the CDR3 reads TGTGCCTGGAGTATAGCGGGAGGGCCAACCATTCAGTACTTC. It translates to CAWSIAGGPTIQYF.

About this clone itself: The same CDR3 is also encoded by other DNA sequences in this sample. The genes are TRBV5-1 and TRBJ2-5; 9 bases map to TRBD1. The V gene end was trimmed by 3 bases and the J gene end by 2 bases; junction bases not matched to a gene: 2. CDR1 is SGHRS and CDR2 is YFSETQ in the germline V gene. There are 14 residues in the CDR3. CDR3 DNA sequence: TGCGCCAGCAGCTCGACAGGGGGGCAAGAGACCCAGTACTTC. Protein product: CASSSTGGQETQYF.

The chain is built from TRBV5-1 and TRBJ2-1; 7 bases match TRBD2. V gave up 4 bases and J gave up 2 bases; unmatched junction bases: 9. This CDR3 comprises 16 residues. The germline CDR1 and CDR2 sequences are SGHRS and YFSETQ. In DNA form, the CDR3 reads TGCGCCAGCAGCCCCGCAGGCGGGAGCACCTACAATGAGCAGTTCTTC. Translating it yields CASSPAGGSTYNEQFF. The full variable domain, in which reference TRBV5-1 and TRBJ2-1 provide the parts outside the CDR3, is KAGVTQTPRYLIKTRGQQVTLSCSPISGHRSVSWYQQTPGQGLQFLFEYFSETQRNKGNFPGRFSGRQFSNSRSEMNVSTLELGDSALYLCASSPAGGSTYNEQFFGPGTRLTVL.

DNA of the CDR3: TGTGCCAGCAGCTGGGGACAGGGGCTCAGCAATCAGCCCCAGCATTTT. Residues: CASSWGQGLSNQPQHF. The chain couples TRBV21-1 to TRBJ1-5; TRBD1, the D gene given by the table, was not confirmed from the DNA. TRBV21-1 is a known pseudogene. The CDR3 extends over 16 amino acids.

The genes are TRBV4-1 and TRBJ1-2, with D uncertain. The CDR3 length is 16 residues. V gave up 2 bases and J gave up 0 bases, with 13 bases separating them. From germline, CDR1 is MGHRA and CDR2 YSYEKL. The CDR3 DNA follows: TGCGCCAGCAGCCAACGTTCTGAACATCCTAACTATGGCTACACCTTC. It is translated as CASSQRSEHPNYGYTF.

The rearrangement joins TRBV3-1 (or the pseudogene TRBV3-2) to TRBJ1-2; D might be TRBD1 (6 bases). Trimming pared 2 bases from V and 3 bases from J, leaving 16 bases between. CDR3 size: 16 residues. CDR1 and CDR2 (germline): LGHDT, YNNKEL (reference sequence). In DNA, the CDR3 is TGTGCCAGCAGCCAACCCGGGGGGGGCCTTTACTATGGCTACACCTTC. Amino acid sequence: CASSQPGGGLYYGYTF.

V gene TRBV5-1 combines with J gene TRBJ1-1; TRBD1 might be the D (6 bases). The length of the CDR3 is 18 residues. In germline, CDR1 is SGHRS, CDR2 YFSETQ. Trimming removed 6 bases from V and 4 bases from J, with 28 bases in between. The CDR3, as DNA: TGCGCCAGCAAACCGAACCCGACCCCTGCAGGGGTGAGCACTGAAGCTTTCTTT. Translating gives CASKPNPTPAGVSTEAFF.

CDR3 bases: TGTGCCAGCAGCGTAACGGCAGGTCGTGAAAAACTGTTTTTT. Its translation: CASSVTAGREKLFF. The chain uses TRBV11-1 and TRBJ1-4; D gene unclear. V lost 5 bases and J lost 7, with 14 bases in between. This CDR3 is 14 amino acids long. From germline, CDR1 is SGHAT and CDR2 FQDESV (reference sequence).

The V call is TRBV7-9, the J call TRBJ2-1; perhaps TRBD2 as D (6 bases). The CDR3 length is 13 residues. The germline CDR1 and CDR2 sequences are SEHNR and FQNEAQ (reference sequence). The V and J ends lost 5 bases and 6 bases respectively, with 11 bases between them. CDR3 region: CASSPRGSNEQFF. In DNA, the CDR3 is TGTGCCAGCAGCCCCCGGGGGAGCAATGAGCAGTTCTTC.

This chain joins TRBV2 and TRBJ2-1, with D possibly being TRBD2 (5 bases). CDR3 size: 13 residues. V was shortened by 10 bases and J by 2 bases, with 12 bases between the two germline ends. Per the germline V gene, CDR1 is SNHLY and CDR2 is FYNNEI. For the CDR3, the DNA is TGTGCCACCCAACTAGGAGCCTACAATGAGCAGTTCTTC. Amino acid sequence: CATQLGAYNEQFF.

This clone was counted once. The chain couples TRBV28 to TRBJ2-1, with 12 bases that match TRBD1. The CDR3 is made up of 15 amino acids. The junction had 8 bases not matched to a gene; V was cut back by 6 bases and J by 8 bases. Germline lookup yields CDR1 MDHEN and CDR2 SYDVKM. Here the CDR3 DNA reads TGTGCCAGCAGCGCTCCGGGACAGGGGGCTTATGAGCAGTTCTTC. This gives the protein CASSAPGQGAYEQFF. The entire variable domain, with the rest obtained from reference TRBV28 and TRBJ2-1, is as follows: DVKVTQSSRYLVKRTGEKVFLECVQDMDHENMFWYRQDPGLGLRLIYFSYDVKMKEKGDIPEGYSVSREKKERFSLILESASTNQTSMYLCASSAPGQGAYEQFFGPGTRLTVL.

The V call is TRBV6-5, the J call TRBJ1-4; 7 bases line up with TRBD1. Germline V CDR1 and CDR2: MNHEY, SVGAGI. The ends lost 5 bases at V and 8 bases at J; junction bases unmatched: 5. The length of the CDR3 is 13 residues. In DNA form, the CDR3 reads TGTGCCAGCAGTAGACAGGGATGGGAAAAACTGTTTTTT. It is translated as CASSRQGWEKLFF.

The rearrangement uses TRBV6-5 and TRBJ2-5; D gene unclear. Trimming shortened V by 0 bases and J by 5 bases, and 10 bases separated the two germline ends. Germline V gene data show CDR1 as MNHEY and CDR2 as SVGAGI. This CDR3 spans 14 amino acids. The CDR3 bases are TGTGCCAGCAGTTACTCGGGCAGTTTGGAGACCCAGTACTTC. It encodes CASSYSGSLETQYF.